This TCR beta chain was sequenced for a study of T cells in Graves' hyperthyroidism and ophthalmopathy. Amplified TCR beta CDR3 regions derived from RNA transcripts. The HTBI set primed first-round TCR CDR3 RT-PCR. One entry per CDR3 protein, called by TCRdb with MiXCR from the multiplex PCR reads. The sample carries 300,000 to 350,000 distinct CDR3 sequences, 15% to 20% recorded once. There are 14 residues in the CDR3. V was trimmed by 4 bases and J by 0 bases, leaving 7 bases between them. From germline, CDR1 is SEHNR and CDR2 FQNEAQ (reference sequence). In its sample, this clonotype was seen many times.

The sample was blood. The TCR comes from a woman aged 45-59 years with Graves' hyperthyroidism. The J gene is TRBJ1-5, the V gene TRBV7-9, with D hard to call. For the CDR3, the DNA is TGTGCCAGCAGCTCCGAAAATAGCAATCAGCCCCAGCATTTT. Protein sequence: CASSSENSNQPQHF.